These T cell receptor beta chains were read from a single sample in a study of cytomegalovirus exposure and HLA in healthy donors. TCRdb's table, derived via immunoSEQ multiplex PCR, lists solely in-frame clones and lacks some. In the table there are fewer than 250,000 clones, roughly four fifths of which are singletons. The material sequenced was PBMCs. These receptors were taken from a woman younger than 45 in good health and CMV-seropositive. CDR3s include the opening cysteine and the closing phenylalanine or tryptophan. A D gene is named only where the DNA matches it firmly. A clone size is listed for some rows: how often the clone was seen (once, few, many), or a class if it is expanded.

TRBJ1-5 | NA | TRBV19 | NA | TGTGCCAGTAGTATGTCAGGGTTCGGGCAGCCCCAGCATTTT | CASSMSGFGQPQHF
TRBJ1-1 | few | TRBV5-4 | TRBD1 | TGTGCCAGCAGCGAGGGACAGGGGAACACTGAAGCTTTCTTT | CASSEGQGNTEAFF
TRBJ1-2 | NA | TRBV28 | NA | TGTGCCATCTTACCCCAAACTGGGCATGGCTACACCTTC | CAILPQTGHGYTF
TRBJ2-4 | NA | TRBV27 | NA | TGTGCCAGCAGTTTAGGGACAAAAAACATTCAGTACTTC | CASSLGTKNIQYF
TRBJ1-2 | NA | TRBV29-1 | NA | TGCAGCGTTTCCCTGACAGGCGATGGCTACACCTTC | CSVSLTGDGYTF
TRBJ1-2 | NA | TRBV28 | TRBD1 | TGTGCCAGCAGTTTCATTGGGACAGGGCAAGGCTACACCTTC | CASSFIGTGQGYTF
TRBJ1-3 | NA | TRBV6-5 | NA | TGTGCCATCAGAGACAGCTCTGGAAACACCATATATTTT | CAIRDSSGNTIYF
TRBJ2-1 | NA | TRBV29-1 | NA | TGCAGCGTTAAACAACAGGGCTACAATGAGCAGTTCTTC | CSVKQQGYNEQFF
TRBJ2-3 | NA | TRBV6-5 | NA | TGTGCCAGCAGTTACGAGCGGAGCACAGATACGCAGTATTTT | CASSYERSTDTQYF
TRBJ1-1 | NA | TRBV19 | NA | TGTGCCAGTATTCAAGGGGCCTCCACTGAAGCTTTCTTT | CASIQGASTEAFF
TRBJ2-1 | NA | TRBV19 | NA | TGTGCCAGTAGTATATACCGGTTTTCGGGGAGGTATCGTGATGAGCAGTTCTTC | CASSIYRFSGRYRDEQFF
TRBJ2-1 | NA | TRBV19 | TRBD2 | TGTGCCAGTAGGCTAACTAGCGGGGCCTACAATGAGCAGTTCTTC | CASRLTSGAYNEQFF
TRBJ2-1 | few | TRBV14 | NA | TGTGCCAGCAGCCAAGAGCTAGCGTGGACCTACAATGAGCAGTTCTTC | CASSQELAWTYNEQFF
TRBJ2-7 | NA | TRBV6-5 | TRBD2 | TGTGCCAGCAGTTACTCGACTAGCGGGAGTCAGGAGCAGTACTTC | CASSYSTSGSQEQYF
TRBJ2-1 | NA | TRBV4-2 | TRBD2 | TGTGCCAGCAGCCCGGAGCGGGATTCCTACAATGAGCAGTTCTTC | CASSPERDSYNEQFF
TRBJ2-7 | NA | TRBV27 | NA | TGTGCCAGCAGCCCCCTCAGCGGGTCGATCTCCTACGAGCAGTACTTC | CASSPLSGSISYEQYF
TRBJ1-2 | NA | TRBV28 | NA | TGTGCCAGCAGTCCCCTCGGGGGGCAAAGTGGCTACACCTTC | CASSPLGGQSGYTF
TRBJ2-7 | once | TRBV4-2 | NA | TGTGCCAGCAGCCAAGATCCGGGGGTGAACTACGAGCAGTACTTC | CASSQDPGVNYEQYF
TRBJ2-3 | NA | TRBV28 | NA | TGTGCCAGCAGTTTAACGTTTTCTCGGGTTGATACGCAGTATTTT | CASSLTFSRVDTQYF
TRBJ1-1 | NA | TRBV20-1 | NA | TGCAGTGCGGCTTTTAACACTGAAGCTTTCTTT | CSAAFNTEAFF
TRBJ1-1 | once | TRBV28 | TRBD1 | TGTGCCAGCAGTCCCCGGACAGGGAGGGTCACTGAAGCTTTCTTT | CASSPRTGRVTEAFF
TRBJ2-2 | NA | TRBV4-2 | TRBD2 | TGTGCCAGCAGCCAAGATGGTGGGGGACTAGCAGCGAACACCGGGGAGCTGTTTTTT | CASSQDGGGLAANTGELFF
TRBJ1-1 | NA | TRBV5-5 | NA | TGTGCCAGCACCCTAGGGGCCACGGCCGGGGGAACTGAAGCTTTCTTT | CASTLGATAGGTEAFF
TRBJ1-5 | NA | TRBV19 | NA | TGTGCCAGTAGTAAGGGGGGGGGCAATCAGCCCCAGCATTTT | CASSKGGGNQPQHF
TRBJ1-5 | few | TRBV19 | NA | TGTGCCAGTAGTATAGATTCGGGAGGGTTTAGCAATCAGCCCCAGCATTTT | CASSIDSGGFSNQPQHF
TRBJ2-1 | NA | TRBV28 | NA | TGTGCCAGCAGTTTAACTGGTTCCCCCTACAATGAGCAGTTCTTC | CASSLTGSPYNEQFF
TRBJ2-7 | NA | TRBV4-1 | NA | TGCGCCAGCAGCCAAGGGCAGGCTTACGAGCAGTACTTC | CASSQGQAYEQYF
TRBJ1-1 | NA | TRBV27 | TRBD1 | TGTGCCAGCAGCTTGACAGGGGACACTGAAGCTTTCTTT | CASSLTGDTEAFF
TRBJ2-1 | NA | TRBV7-9 | NA | TGTGCCAGCAGCCCTATGGACTATTCCAATAATGAGCAGTTCTTC | CASSPMDYSNNEQFF
TRBJ2-1 | NA | TRBV19 | TRBD2 | TGTGCCAGTAGTATGGGCCTAGCGGGAGTCTACAATGAGCAGTTCTTC | CASSMGLAGVYNEQFF
TRBJ2-2 | NA | TRBV5-1 | NA | TGCGCCGAAACGGGTGGCACCGGGGAGCTGTTTTTT | CAETGGTGELFF
TRBJ2-7 | few | TRBV27 | NA | TGTGCCAGCAGCACCTCAGGACAGACCTACGAGCAGTACTTC | CASSTSGQTYEQYF
TRBJ2-7 | NA | TRBV5-6 | NA | TGTGCCAGCAGGGAAACAGGGAACGAGGACGAGCAGTACTTC | CASRETGNEDEQYF
TRBJ2-5 | NA | TRBV6-5 | TRBD1 | TGTGCCAGCAGTTACTCGGGACAGGAGCAAGAGACCCAGTACTTC | CASSYSGQEQETQYF
TRBJ2-7 | NA | TRBV4-1 | NA | TGCGCCAGCAGCCAGGAGAAGCCCTACGAGCAGTACTTC | CASSQEKPYEQYF
TRBJ1-1 | few | TRBV10-1 | NA | TGCGCCAGCAGTGAGTCGGGGGGCACTGAAGCTTTCTTT | CASSESGGTEAFF
TRBJ1-2 | NA | TRBV5-4 | NA | TGTGCCAGCAGCTTGCCCGGCTTGAGGGGCTACACCTTC | CASSLPGLRGYTF
TRBJ2-1 | NA | TRBV6-5 | TRBD2 | TGTGCCAGCAGTTACTCGAAACTAGCGGGAGTCTATGAGCAGTTCTTC | CASSYSKLAGVYEQFF
TRBJ1-5 | few | TRBV6-5 | NA | TGTGCCAGCAGTTACGTCCCAGGGCACAATCAGCCCCAGCATTTT | CASSYVPGHNQPQHF
TRBJ1-1 | NA | TRBV28 | NA | TGTGCCAGCAGTCCTCCGGGGACTCTGCGGGCTTTCTTT | CASSPPGTLRAFF
TRBJ1-1 | NA | TRBV28 | NA | TGTGCCAGCAGTTTATTGCCCCAAGAGGGCACTGAAGCTTTCTTT | CASSLLPQEGTEAFF